This T cell receptor (beta chain) was found in a study of blood T cell repertoires in COVID-19. Study overall: The samples span acute and convalescent COVID-19 from the United States, Italy and Spain.

The count of this clone is one. In the study's own analysis: How many nucleated cells were present was estimated from reference gene primer amplification. Assay used: immunoSEQ multiplex PCR; TCRdb lists only in-frame clones, some missing. For V, J and clone size, that table is used; D and trimming come from the DNA. Of around 130,000 clones detected, 84% appear once; the ten largest clones hold about 1.5%. From germline, CDR1 is SGHDN and CDR2 FVKESK. CDR3 length equals 16 residues. Germline trimming cut 5 bases from V and 2 bases from J; bases unmatched to any gene: 7. The specimen sequenced was peripheral blood. The sequence was obtained from a man between 60 and 75 years old with acute or convalescent COVID-19. The chain recombines TRBV14 with TRBJ2-2; 8 bases fit TRBD2. Here the CDR3 DNA reads TGTGCCAGCAGCAAATGGACTAGCTTAAACACCGGGGAGCTGTTTTTT. It encodes CASSKWTSLNTGELFF.